The 20 T cell receptor beta chains below all came from one sample that was sequenced in a study of CD8 T cells in ankylosing spondylitis. A single record per CDR3 protein comes from TCRdb applying MiXCR to the 5' RACE reads. Among fewer than 200,000 distinct CDR3 sequences listed, around 20% were seen once. The sequencing sample was made of blood, either unsorted or a sorted T cell fraction (not recorded which). These receptor sequences come from a male donor with ankylosing spondylitis or in good health (not recorded which).

This clonotype was observed many times. The V and J genes are TRBV5-1 and TRBJ2-2, with a possible D match to TRBD1 (6 bases). CDR1 is SGHRS, CDR2 YFSETQ, per germline. Trimming cost V 7 bases and J 1 base, with 11 bases left between them. The CDR3 spans 14 residues. CDR3 sequence reads: CASQQGGNTGELFF. The CDR3 bases are TGCGCCAGCCAACAGGGTGGGAACACCGGGGAGCTGTTTTTT.

This clonotype was counted at least ten times. This sequence joins TRBV12-3 or TRBV12-4 and TRBJ2-5; 7 nucleotides line up with TRBD1. The trim removed 6 bases at V and 5 bases at J, leaving 3 bases unmatched. The CDR3 runs to 12 residues. This CDR3 is CASSLTGETQYF. The CDR3 region has the DNA TGTGCCAGCAGCCTGACAGGGGAGACCCAGTACTTC.

Points on this clonotype: A junction end diverges from the germline sequence, so it may reflect a read error. The genes are TRBV28 and TRBJ2-7, with D maybe TRBD2 (5 bases). Germline values: CDR1 MDHEN, CDR2 SYDVKM. There are 10 residues in the CDR3. The CDR3 sequence is CVSGFYEQYF. CDR3 in DNA: TGTGTCAGCGGTTTTTACGAGCAGTACTTC.

The sample holds many counts of this clonotype. The chain joins TRBV5-1 to TRBJ2-7; 12 nucleotides line up with TRBD2. CDR3 size: 20 residues. V lost 5 bases and J lost 1; bases outside the gene matches: 19. CDR1 is SGHRS and CDR2 is YFSETQ in the germline V gene. CDR3 sequence: CASSLATPGLAGAPSYEQYF. CDR3 DNA: TGCGCCAGCAGTTTAGCTACTCCGGGACTAGCGGGTGCCCCTTCCTACGAGCAGTACTTC.

There are many counts of this clonotype. The genes are TRBV12-3 or TRBV12-4 and TRBJ2-3, with TRBD2 identical over 11 bases. The length of the CDR3 is 14 residues. With V trimmed by 8 bases and J by 6 bases, 7 bases remained unmatched. Here the CDR3 DNA reads TGTGCCAGCCGTACTAGCGGGAGTGTTGATACGCAGTATTTT. The encoded protein is CASRTSGSVDTQYF.

J is TRBJ2-3 and V is TRBV7-9; D possibly uses TRBD1 or TRBD2 (5 bases each). Per germline, CDR1 SEHNR and CDR2 FQNEAQ (reference sequence). The CDR3 is 17 residues long. Trimming took off 1 base at V and 1 base at J, with 15 bases between the two ends. The CDR3, as DNA: TGTGCCAGCAGCTTAGTTGGGGGAGTTCGAGGCACAGATACGCAGTATTTT. It codes for CASSLVGGVRGTDTQYF.

CDR3 nucleotide sequence: TGTGCCAGCAGTCACCGGGACAGGGGTTACGAGCAGTACTTC. This sequence encodes CASSHRDRGYEQYF. The rearrangement links TRBV12-3 or TRBV12-4 to TRBJ2-7, with TRBD1 identical over 10 bases. The CDR3 extends over 14 amino acids. The V and J ends lost 5 bases and 4 bases, in that order; junction bases with no gene match: 5.

This clonotype has only a few counts. V gene TRBV5-6 combines with J gene TRBJ1-5; a weak D match, TRBD1 (5 bases). There are 13 residues in the CDR3. The germline V gene has CDR1 SGHDT and CDR2 YYEEEE. Trimming took 1 base from V and 11 from J, leaving 13 bases between them. In DNA, the CDR3 is TGTGCCAGCAGCTTGTTGGGGGATGAGGCCCAGCATTTT. Protein sequence: CASSLLGDEAQHF.

This clonotype has a count of ten or more. V and J are TRBV5-1 and TRBJ2-7, with D unclear. Between the trimmed V and J ends, which lost 0 bases and 3 bases, there was a span of 7 bases. CDR3 size: 13 residues. Germline V gives CDR1 SGHRS, CDR2 YFSETQ. CDR3 region: CASSLAQFYEQYF. The CDR3 DNA is TGCGCCAGCAGCTTGGCTCAATTCTACGAGCAGTACTTC. The full variable domain, rest sourced from reference TRBV5-1 and TRBJ2-7, is KAGVTQTPRYLIKTRGQQVTLSCSPISGHRSVSWYQQTPGQGLQFLFEYFSETQRNKGNFPGRFSGRQFSNSRSEMNVSTLELGDSALYLCASSLAQFYEQYFGPGTRLTVT.

This clonotype was counted a few times. This chain uses TRBV5-1 with TRBJ1-1; D is uncertain. V was trimmed by 4 bases and J by 5 bases, leaving 12 bases between them. In germline, CDR1 is SGHRS, CDR2 YFSETQ. The CDR3 runs 13 residues. This CDR3 reads CASSNSRGTEAFF. The CDR3 region has the DNA TGCGCCAGCAGCAATTCCCGGGGAACTGAAGCTTTCTTT.

This clonotype was counted ten times or more. The gene calls are TRBV5-1 and TRBJ1-6; 7 bases are a match to TRBD1. The CDR3 covers 14 residues. Trimming took 4 bases from V and 10 from J; bases not matched to a gene: 8. Per germline, CDR1 SGHRS and CDR2 YFSETQ. The CDR3: CASSPQGLGSPLHF. DNA for the CDR3: TGCGCCAGCAGCCCACAGGGGTTGGGGTCACCCCTCCACTTT.

The chain couples TRBV5-4 to TRBJ2-3; the D gene could be TRBD1 or TRBD2 (5 bases each). In germline, CDR1 is SGHNT, CDR2 YYREEE (reference sequence). V was shortened by 1 base and J by 0 bases, with 6 bases between the two germline ends. CDR3 size: 14 residues. CDR3 nucleotide sequence: TGTGCCAGCAGCTTGTGGGACAGCACAGATACGCAGTATTTT. Translated: CASSLWDSTDTQYF. The variable domain in full, with the rest retrieved from reference TRBV5-4 and TRBJ2-3, is ETGVTQSPTHLIKTRGQQVTLRCSSQSGHNTVSWYQQALGQGPQFIFQYYREEENGRGNFPPRFSGLQFPNYSSELNVNALELDDSALYLCASSLWDSTDTQYFGPGTRLTVL.

The rearrangement joins TRBV7-9 to TRBJ2-1, with D perhaps matching TRBD1 (6 bases). This CDR3 is built from 15 residues. CDR1 and CDR2 from the germline V gene are SEHNR and FQNEAQ (reference sequence). The ends were cut back, 1 base at V and 4 bases at J, with 11 bases in the middle. Written as DNA, the CDR3 is TGTGCCAGCAGCTTAGGACAGGCACCTTACAATGAGCAGTTCTTC. Amino acids: CASSLGQAPYNEQFF. Based on the CDR3 plus reference TRBV7-9 and TRBJ2-1, the full variable domain is DTGVSQNPRHKITKRGQNVTFRCDPISEHNRLYWYRQTLGQGPEFLTYFQNEAQLEKSRLLSDRFSAERPKGSFSTLEIQRTEQGDSAMYLCASSLGQAPYNEQFFGPGTRLTVL.

The chain recombines TRBV2 with TRBJ2-2, with TRBD2 matching 8 bases. V trimming: 6 bases; J trimming: 6 bases; junction bases outside the gene matches: 3. The CDR3 consists of 13 residues. Germline loops: CDR1 SNHLY, CDR2 FYNNEI. Written as DNA, the CDR3 is TGTGCCAGCAGCTTACTAGCGGCCGGGGAGCTGTTTTTT. Protein: CASSLLAAGELFF. The whole variable domain, filled in from reference TRBV2 and TRBJ2-2, reads EPEVTQTPSHQVTQMGQEVILRCVPISNHLYFYWYRQILGQKVEFLVSFYNNEISEKSEIFDDQFSVERPDGSNFTLKIRSTKLEDSAMYFCASSLLAAGELFFGEGSRLTVL.

This clonotype was recorded at least ten times. The V and J genes are TRBV15 and TRBJ1-5; possible D gene TRBD1, 5 bases. The length of the CDR3 is 15 residues. V shed 0 bases and J shed 5 bases, with 11 bases lying between them. Germline values: CDR1 LNHNV, CDR2 YYDKDF (reference sequence). The CDR3 protein is CATSRDRPGYQPQHF. In DNA, the CDR3 is TGTGCCACCAGCAGAGATCGCCCAGGGTATCAGCCCCAGCATTTT. Full variable domain (missing parts from reference TRBV15 and TRBJ1-5): DAMVIQNPRYQVTQFGKPVTLSCSQTLNHNVMYWYQQKSSQAPKLLFHYYDKDFNNEADTPDNFQSRRPNTSFCFLDIRSPGLGDTAMYLCATSRDRPGYQPQHFGDGTRLSIL.

V is TRBV20-1 and J is TRBJ1-1, with D possibly TRBD1 on 5 matching bases. With 1 base removed from V and 2 bases from J, the gap between germline ends came to 17 bases. Germline assignment: CDR1 DFQATT and CDR2 SNEGSKA (reference sequence). This CDR3 contains 16 residues. The CDR3 reads CSARAADTLTNTEAFF. The DNA of the CDR3 is TGCAGTGCTAGAGCCGCGGACACACTAACAAACACTGAAGCTTTCTTT.

The chain combines TRBV2 with TRBJ2-7, with no clear D. Germline-derived CDR1 and CDR2 are SNHLY and FYNNEI. V lost 3 bases to trimming and J lost 5 bases, with 14 bases between them. The CDR3 is 14 amino acids. CDR3 DNA: TGTGCCAGCAGTGAGCTCACTGTCCTCGACGAGCAGTACTTC. Translated, it gives CASSELTVLDEQYF.

The sample holds a few counts of this clonotype. This rearrangement joins TRBV19 to TRBJ1-1; the match to TRBD1 covers 8 bases. Trimming cost V 7 bases and J 5 bases; bases outside gene matches: 21. The germline V gene has CDR1 LNHDA and CDR2 SQIVND (reference sequence). The CDR3 loop spans 18 amino acids. CDR3 in DNA: TGTGCCAGTACTCCTTTTCGCTTTCCGACAGGGGAAGGTACTGAAGCTTTCTTT. Translation gives CASTPFRFPTGEGTEAFF.

J is TRBJ2-3 and V is TRBV20-1; 12 nucleotides match TRBD2. The CDR3 is made up of 15 amino acids. Trimming took 3 bases from V and 6 from J; bases not matched to a gene: 7. Germline V gives CDR1 DFQATT, CDR2 SNEGSKA (reference sequence). The CDR3 loop reads CSASPTSGSWDTQYF. For the CDR3, the DNA is TGCAGTGCTAGCCCGACTAGCGGGAGTTGGGATACGCAGTATTTT.

This clonotype was recorded only once. Possible read error: a much larger clone is one base away. Here the CDR3 reads CVSSTLSREAYNEQFF. Here the CDR3 DNA reads TGTGTCAGCAGCACCCTCTCGCGGGAGGCCTACAATGAGCAGTTCTTC. The chain joins TRBV11-2 to TRBJ2-1, with TRBD2 identical over 8 bases. CDR3 length equals 16 residues. Germline assignment: CDR1 SGHAT and CDR2 FQNNGV.